This T cell receptor (beta chain) comes out of a study of cytomegalovirus exposure and HLA in healthy donors. The trim removed 5 bases at V and 8 bases at J, leaving 9 bases unmatched. Germline lookup yields CDR1 SGHAT and CDR2 FQNNGV. The CDR3 totals 15 residues. This clone has just one count. PCR employed 60 Vbeta and 13 Jbeta primers. Sequencing used immunoSEQ multiplex PCR; TCRdb keeps in-frame clones, though not all of them. Found here are about 87,000 clones, roughly 70% of them singletons; the top ten hold 20% to 25%. Specimen: PBMCs. The V gene is TRBV11-2, the J gene TRBJ2-1; 10 nucleotides agree with TRBD2. The source of this sequence is a man aged 25 to 40 in good health and CMV-seropositive. The CDR3 is CASSLGTSDVHEQFF. CDR3 in DNA: TGTGCCAGCAGCCTAGGGACTAGCGACGTGCATGAGCAGTTCTTC.